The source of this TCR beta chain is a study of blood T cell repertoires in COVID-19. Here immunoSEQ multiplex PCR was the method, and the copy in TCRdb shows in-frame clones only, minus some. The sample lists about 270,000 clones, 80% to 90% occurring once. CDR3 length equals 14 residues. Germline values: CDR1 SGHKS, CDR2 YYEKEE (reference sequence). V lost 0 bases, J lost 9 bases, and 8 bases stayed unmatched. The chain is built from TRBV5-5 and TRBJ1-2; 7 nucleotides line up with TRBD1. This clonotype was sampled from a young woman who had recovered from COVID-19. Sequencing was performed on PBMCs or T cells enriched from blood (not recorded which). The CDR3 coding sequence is TGTGCCAGCAGCTTGGGGCAGGGGGGTCTAAGCTACACCTTC. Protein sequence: CASSLGQGGLSYTF.